These T cell receptor beta chains were read from a single sample in a study of memory CD4+ T cells and cytomegalovirus serostatus. Produced via immunoSEQ multiplex PCR; TCRdb's table is partial and in-frame only. The sample lists around 99,000 clones; around 80% were seen once. Source material: memory CD4+ T cells from blood. The receptors shown here come from an adult in good health and CMV-seropositive. Each CDR3 is given with its conserved first and last residue. D genes are given only for firm matches. Clone size appears in some rows only: once, few, many, or a class for an expanded clone.

CDR3: CASSLEGPVDGYTF; DNA: TGTGCCAGCAGTTTAGAGGGGCCAGTGGATGGCTACACCTTC; size: NA; J: TRBJ1-2; D: NA; V: TRBV28
CDR3: CASSVGTGGNQPQHF; DNA: TGTGCCAGCAGTGTAGGGACAGGGGGCAATCAGCCCCAGCATTTT; size: NA; J: TRBJ1-5; D: TRBD1; V: TRBV6-1
CDR3: CASSFGKTQYF; DNA: TGTGCCAGCAGCTTTGGCAAGACCCAGTACTTC; size: few; J: TRBJ2-5; D: NA; V: TRBV5-6
CDR3: CARSRPGKGSYEQYF; DNA: TGTGCCAGAAGCAGACCGGGAAAAGGTTCCTACGAGCAGTACTTC; size: NA; J: TRBJ2-7; D: NA; V: TRBV5-3
CDR3: CASSQDGTLGTEAFF; DNA: TGTGCCAGCAGTCAAGATGGGACTCTCGGAACTGAAGCTTTCTTT; size: NA; J: TRBJ1-1; D: NA; V: TRBV2
CDR3: CASSSVLGQPQHF; DNA: TGCGCCAGCAGCTCGGTGTTGGGGCAGCCCCAGCATTTT; size: NA; J: TRBJ1-5; D: NA; V: TRBV5-1
CDR3: CASSLASGAGELFF; DNA: TGTGCCAGCAGCTTAGCTTCGGGCGCCGGGGAGCTGTTTTTT; size: NA; J: TRBJ2-2; D: NA; V: TRBV11-2
CDR3: CASSPRSAANTGELFF; DNA: TGTGCCAGCAGCCCGAGGAGCGCCGCGAACACCGGGGAGCTGTTTTTT; size: NA; J: TRBJ2-2; D: NA; V: TRBV7-3
CDR3: CASSLPGQPYEQYF; DNA: TGTGCCAGCAGTTTACCGGGACAGCCGTACGAGCAGTACTTC; size: NA; J: TRBJ2-7; D: TRBD1; V: TRBV28
CDR3: CASRQAINQPQHF; DNA: TGTGCCAGCAGACAGGCCATCAATCAGCCCCAGCATTTT; size: NA; J: TRBJ1-5; D: NA; V: TRBV6-1
CDR3: CASSQLGDLNTGELFF; DNA: TGTGCCAGCAGCCAATTAGGGGACCTGAACACCGGGGAGCTGTTTTTT; size: NA; J: TRBJ2-2; D: NA; V: TRBV4-2
CDR3: CASSDRIHEAFF; DNA: TGTGCCAGCAGTGACAGGATTCATGAAGCTTTCTTT; size: few; J: TRBJ1-1; D: NA; V: TRBV27
CDR3: CASSYGDGLYGYTF; DNA: TGTGCCAGCAGTTACGGGGACGGTCTCTATGGCTACACCTTC; size: NA; J: TRBJ1-2; D: NA; V: TRBV6-6
CDR3: CASSPGQDQPQHF; DNA: TGTGCCAGCAGTCCGGGACAGGATCAGCCCCAGCATTTT; size: NA; J: TRBJ1-5; D: TRBD1; V: TRBV2
CDR3: CASSLGLPPKLFF; DNA: TGTGCCAGCAGCTTAGGACTGCCCCCCAAACTGTTTTTT; size: NA; J: TRBJ1-4; D: NA; V: TRBV7-2
CDR3: CASSQDWANYGYTF; DNA: TGCGCCAGCAGCCAGGACTGGGCTAACTATGGCTACACCTTC; size: once; J: TRBJ1-2; D: NA; V: TRBV4-3
CDR3: CASSKLNRERNTEAFF; DNA: TGTGCCAGCAGCAAGTTAAACAGGGAGAGGAACACTGAAGCTTTCTTT; size: NA; J: TRBJ1-1; D: NA; V: TRBV5-6
CDR3: CASSVGTGGSSGGYGYTF; DNA: TGTGCCAGCAGTGTTGGGACAGGGGGCTCGTCTGGGGGCTATGGCTACACCTTC; size: NA; J: TRBJ1-2; D: TRBD1; V: TRBV6-1
CDR3: CASSIPSGSWNNEQFF; DNA: TGTGCCAGCAGCATCCCAAGCGGGAGTTGGAACAATGAGCAGTTCTTC; size: NA; J: TRBJ2-1; D: TRBD2; V: TRBV7-2
CDR3: CASSRRPSPLYGYTF; DNA: TGTGCCAGCAGCCGACGACCGTCGCCCCTCTATGGCTACACCTTC; size: NA; J: TRBJ1-2; D: NA; V: TRBV28
CDR3: CAWSPGGAAPYEQYF; DNA: TGTGCCTGGAGCCCGGGGGGAGCGGCCCCCTACGAGCAGTACTTC; size: once; J: TRBJ2-7; D: TRBD2; V: TRBV30
CDR3: CASSFQVGREKLFF; DNA: TGTGCCAGCAGTTTCCAGGTGGGGAGAGAAAAACTGTTTTTT; size: few; J: TRBJ1-4; D: NA; V: TRBV28
CDR3: CASSSVPGGAGELFF; DNA: TGTGCCAGCAGCTCAGTCCCGGGGGGTGCCGGGGAGCTGTTTTTT; size: NA; J: TRBJ2-2; D: TRBD2; V: TRBV7-2
CDR3: CASSSGQPNTEAFF; DNA: TGTGCCAGCAGCTCGGGACAGCCGAACACTGAAGCTTTCTTT; size: NA; J: TRBJ1-1; D: TRBD1; V: TRBV7-3
CDR3: CASRLRLLNTEAFF; DNA: TGTGCCAGCAGATTACGGCTTTTGAACACTGAAGCTTTCTTT; size: NA; J: TRBJ1-1; D: NA; V: TRBV28
CDR3: CASKQSDYQPQHF; DNA: TGTGCCAGCAAGCAGTCGGATTATCAGCCCCAGCATTTT; size: once; J: TRBJ1-5; D: NA; V: TRBV6-5
CDR3: CASSYSDRLYSPLHF; DNA: TGTGCCAGCAGTTACTCCGACAGGTTATATTCACCCCTCCACTTT; size: once; J: TRBJ1-6; D: NA; V: TRBV6-5
CDR3: CASSYRSQGAGTEAFF; DNA: TGTGCCAGCAGTTATCGCTCGCAGGGGGCAGGGACTGAAGCTTTCTTT; size: NA; J: TRBJ1-1; D: TRBD1; V: TRBV6-5
CDR3: CASSLGVSGYEQYF; DNA: TGTGCCAGCAGCTTAGGTGTTAGCGGCTACGAGCAGTACTTC; size: NA; J: TRBJ2-7; D: NA; V: TRBV7-2
CDR3: CASSQTPGQGTDTQYF; DNA: TGCGCCAGCAGCCAAACACCGGGACAGGGCACAGATACGCAGTATTTT; size: few; J: TRBJ2-3; D: TRBD1; V: TRBV5-1
CDR3: CAANSGGHQETQYF; DNA: TGTGCCGCTAACTCCGGGGGGCATCAAGAGACCCAGTACTTC; size: NA; J: TRBJ2-5; D: NA; V: TRBV5-4
CDR3: CASRGASGNTIYF; DNA: TGTGCCAGCAGGGGGGCTTCTGGAAACACCATATATTTT; size: few; J: TRBJ1-3; D: NA; V: TRBV28
CDR3: CASTRVKGDEKLFF; DNA: TGTGCCAGCACGAGGGTAAAGGGTGATGAAAAACTGTTTTTT; size: NA; J: TRBJ1-4; D: NA; V: TRBV7-2
CDR3: CASSSQGLYGQYF; DNA: TGTGCCAGCAGCTCACAGGGCCTCTACGGGCAGTACTTC; size: NA; J: TRBJ2-7; D: NA; V: TRBV7-8
CDR3: CASSPGPQETQYF; DNA: TGTGCCAGCAGCCCGGGACCCCAAGAGACCCAGTACTTC; size: NA; J: TRBJ2-5; D: NA; V: TRBV5-5
CDR3: CASSPLAGGADTQYF; DNA: TGTGCCAGCAGCCCCTTAGCGGGAGGGGCAGATACGCAGTATTTT; size: NA; J: TRBJ2-3; D: TRBD2; V: TRBV7-3
CDR3: CASSLGTGLSGNTIYF; DNA: TGTGCCAGCAGCCTTGGGACAGGCCTCTCTGGAAACACCATATATTTT; size: NA; J: TRBJ1-3; D: TRBD1; V: TRBV7-8
CDR3: CASSPGIDTEAFF; DNA: TGTGCCAGCAGCCCCGGGATCGACACTGAAGCTTTCTTT; size: NA; J: TRBJ1-1; D: NA; V: TRBV7-3
CDR3: CASSIQPAGAYGYTF; DNA: TGTGCCAGTAGTATTCAACCGGCAGGGGCTTATGGCTACACCTTC; size: once; J: TRBJ1-2; D: NA; V: TRBV19
CDR3: CASSGPGAGYGYTF; DNA: TGTGCCAGCAGTGGACCGGGGGCAGGGTATGGCTACACCTTC; size: NA; J: TRBJ1-2; D: NA; V: TRBV28
CDR3: CASSLTTGNTIYF; DNA: TGTGCCAGCAGCTTGACGACTGGAAACACCATATATTTT; size: NA; J: TRBJ1-3; D: NA; V: TRBV7-9
CDR3: CASSLGGRARDTQYF; DNA: TGTGCCAGCAGCTTAGGCGGGAGGGCCAGGGATACGCAGTATTTT; size: NA; J: TRBJ2-3; D: TRBD2; V: TRBV7-2
CDR3: CASKTGSSYNEQFF; DNA: TGTGCCAGCAAAACAGGGAGCTCCTACAATGAGCAGTTCTTC; size: NA; J: TRBJ2-1; D: NA; V: TRBV2
CDR3: CASSWRVYGYTF; DNA: TGTGCCAGCAGCTGGCGTGTTTATGGCTACACCTTC; size: NA; J: TRBJ1-2; D: NA; V: TRBV28
CDR3: CASSLPRGGSAEKTQYF; DNA: TGTGCCAGCAGTTTACCCCGAGGGGGATCCGCTGAGAAGACCCAGTACTTC; size: NA; J: TRBJ2-5; D: NA; V: TRBV28